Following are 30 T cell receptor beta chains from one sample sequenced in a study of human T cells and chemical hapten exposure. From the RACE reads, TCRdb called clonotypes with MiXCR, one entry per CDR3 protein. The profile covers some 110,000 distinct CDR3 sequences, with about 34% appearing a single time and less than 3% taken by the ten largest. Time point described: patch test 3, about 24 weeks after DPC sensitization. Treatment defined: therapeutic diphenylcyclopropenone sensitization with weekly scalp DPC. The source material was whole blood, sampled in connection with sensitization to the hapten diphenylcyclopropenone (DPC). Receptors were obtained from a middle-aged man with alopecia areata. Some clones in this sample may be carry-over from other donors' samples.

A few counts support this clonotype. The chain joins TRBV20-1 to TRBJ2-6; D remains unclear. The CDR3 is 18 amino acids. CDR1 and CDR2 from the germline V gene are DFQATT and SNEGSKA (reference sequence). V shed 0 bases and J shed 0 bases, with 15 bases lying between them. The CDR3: CSARDPLFTLSGANVLTF. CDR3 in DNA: TGCAGTGCTAGAGACCCCCTCTTCACCCTCTCTGGGGCCAACGTCCTGACTTTC.

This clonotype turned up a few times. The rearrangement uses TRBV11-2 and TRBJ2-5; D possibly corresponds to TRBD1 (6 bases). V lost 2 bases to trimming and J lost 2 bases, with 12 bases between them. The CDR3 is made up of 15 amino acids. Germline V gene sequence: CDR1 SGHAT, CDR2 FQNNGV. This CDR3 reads CASSLTGSGQETQYF. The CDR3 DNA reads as TGTGCCAGCAGCTTAACAGGGTCAGGGCAAGAGACCCAGTACTTC.

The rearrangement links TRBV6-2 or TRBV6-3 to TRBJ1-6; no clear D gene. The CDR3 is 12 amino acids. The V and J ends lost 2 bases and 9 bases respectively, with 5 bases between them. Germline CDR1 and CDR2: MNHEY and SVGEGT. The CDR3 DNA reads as TGTGCCAGCAGTTACCCAGGTTCACCCCTCCACTTT. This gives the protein CASSYPGSPLHF.

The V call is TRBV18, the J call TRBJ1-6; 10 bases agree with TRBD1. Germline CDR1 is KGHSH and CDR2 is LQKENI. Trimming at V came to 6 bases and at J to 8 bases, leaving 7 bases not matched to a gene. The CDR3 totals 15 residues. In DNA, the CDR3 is TGTGCCAGCTCCCTATTAGGGACAGGGGATTCACCCCTCCACTTT. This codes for CASSLLGTGDSPLHF.

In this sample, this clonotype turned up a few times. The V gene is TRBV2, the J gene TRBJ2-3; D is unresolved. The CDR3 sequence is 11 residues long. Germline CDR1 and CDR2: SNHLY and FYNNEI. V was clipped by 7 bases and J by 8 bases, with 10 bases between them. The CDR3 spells CASTPIGTQYF. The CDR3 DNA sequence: TGTGCCAGCACCCCCATTGGTACGCAGTATTTT.

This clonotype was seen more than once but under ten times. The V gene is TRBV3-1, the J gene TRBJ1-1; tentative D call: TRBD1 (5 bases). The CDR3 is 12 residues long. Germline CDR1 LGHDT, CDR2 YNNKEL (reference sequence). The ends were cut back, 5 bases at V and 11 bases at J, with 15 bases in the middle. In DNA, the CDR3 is TGTGCCAGCAGCGCAAACCCGGGGCGCGCTTTCTTT. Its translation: CASSANPGRAFF.

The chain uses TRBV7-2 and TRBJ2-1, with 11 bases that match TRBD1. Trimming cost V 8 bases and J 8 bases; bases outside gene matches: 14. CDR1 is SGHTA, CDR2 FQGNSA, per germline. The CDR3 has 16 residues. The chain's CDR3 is CASCTGTGGGRDEQFF. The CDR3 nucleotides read TGTGCCAGCTGTACCGGGACAGGGGGAGGTAGGGATGAGCAGTTCTTC.

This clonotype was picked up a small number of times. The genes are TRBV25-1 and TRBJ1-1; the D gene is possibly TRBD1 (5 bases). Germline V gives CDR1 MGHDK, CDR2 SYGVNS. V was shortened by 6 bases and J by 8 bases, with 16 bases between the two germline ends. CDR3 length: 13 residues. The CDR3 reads CASRGQGGSEAFF. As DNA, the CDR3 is TGTGCCAGCAGGGGGCAGGGAGGATCGGAAGCTTTCTTT.

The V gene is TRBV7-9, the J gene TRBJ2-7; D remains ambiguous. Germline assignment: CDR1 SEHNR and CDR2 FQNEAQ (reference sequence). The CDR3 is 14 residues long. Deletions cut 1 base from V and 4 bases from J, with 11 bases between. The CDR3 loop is CASSLEPRAYEQYV. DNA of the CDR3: TGTGCCAGCAGCTTAGAACCGCGCGCTTACGAGCAGTACGTC.

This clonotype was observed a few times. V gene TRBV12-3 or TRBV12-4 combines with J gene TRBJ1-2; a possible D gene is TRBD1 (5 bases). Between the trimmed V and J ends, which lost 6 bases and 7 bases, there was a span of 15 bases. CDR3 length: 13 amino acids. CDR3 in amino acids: CASSSQGMGGYTF. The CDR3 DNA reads TGTGCCAGCAGCTCGCAGGGAATGGGTGGCTACACCTTC.

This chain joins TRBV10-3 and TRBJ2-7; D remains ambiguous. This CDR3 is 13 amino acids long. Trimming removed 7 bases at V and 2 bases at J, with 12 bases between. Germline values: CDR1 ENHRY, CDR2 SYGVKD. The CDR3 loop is CAITSGPTYEQYF. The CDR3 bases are TGTGCCATCACCTCCGGGCCCACCTACGAGCAGTACTTC.

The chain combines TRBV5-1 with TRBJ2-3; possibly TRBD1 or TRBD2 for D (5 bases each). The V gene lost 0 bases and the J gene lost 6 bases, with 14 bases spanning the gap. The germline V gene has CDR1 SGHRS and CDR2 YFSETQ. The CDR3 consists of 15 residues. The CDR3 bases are TGCGCCAGCAGCTTGGACGGGACCATCTCCGATACGCAGTATTTT. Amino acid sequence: CASSLDGTISDTQYF.

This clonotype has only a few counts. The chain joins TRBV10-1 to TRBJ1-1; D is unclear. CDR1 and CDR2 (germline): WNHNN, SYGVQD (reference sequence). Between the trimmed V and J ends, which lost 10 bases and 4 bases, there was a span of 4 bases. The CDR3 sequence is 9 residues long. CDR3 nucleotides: TGCGCCACCATCACTGAAGCTTTCTTT. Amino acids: CATITEAFF.

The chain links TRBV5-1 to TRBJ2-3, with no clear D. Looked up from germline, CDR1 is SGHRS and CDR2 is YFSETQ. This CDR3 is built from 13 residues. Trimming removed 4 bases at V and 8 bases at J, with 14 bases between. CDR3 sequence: CASSPTRSGTQYF. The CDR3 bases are TGCGCCAGCAGCCCGACCCGTTCGGGTACGCAGTATTTT.

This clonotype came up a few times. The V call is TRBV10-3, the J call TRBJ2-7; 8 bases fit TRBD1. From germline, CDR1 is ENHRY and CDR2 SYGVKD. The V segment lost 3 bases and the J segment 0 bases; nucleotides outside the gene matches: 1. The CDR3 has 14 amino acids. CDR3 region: CAISEQGGSYEQYF. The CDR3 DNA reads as TGTGCCATCAGTGAACAGGGGGGCTCCTACGAGCAGTACTTC.

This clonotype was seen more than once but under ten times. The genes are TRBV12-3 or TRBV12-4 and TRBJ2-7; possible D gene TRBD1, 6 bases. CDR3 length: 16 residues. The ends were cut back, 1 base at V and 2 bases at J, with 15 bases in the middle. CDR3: CASSLERTVRPYEQYF. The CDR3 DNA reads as TGTGCCAGCAGTTTAGAAAGGACAGTGAGGCCCTACGAGCAGTACTTC.

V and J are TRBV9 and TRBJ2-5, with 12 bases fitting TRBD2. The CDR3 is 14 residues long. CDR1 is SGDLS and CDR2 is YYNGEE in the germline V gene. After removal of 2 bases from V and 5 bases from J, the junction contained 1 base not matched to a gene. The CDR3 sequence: CASSVGLAGETQYF. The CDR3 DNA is TGTGCCAGCAGCGTCGGACTAGCGGGGGAGACCCAGTACTTC. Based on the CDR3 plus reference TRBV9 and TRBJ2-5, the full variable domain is DSGVTQTPKHLITATGQRVTLRCSPRSGDLSVYWYQQSLDQGLQFLIQYYNGEERAKGNILERFSAQQFPDLHSELNLSSLELGDSALYFCASSVGLAGETQYFGPGTRLLVL.

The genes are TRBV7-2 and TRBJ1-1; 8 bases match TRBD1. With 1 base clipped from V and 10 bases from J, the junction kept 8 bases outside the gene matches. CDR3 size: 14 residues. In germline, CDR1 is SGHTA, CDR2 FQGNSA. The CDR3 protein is CASSLGGQEKGAFF. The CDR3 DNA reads TGTGCCAGCAGCTTAGGGGGACAGGAGAAAGGAGCTTTCTTT.

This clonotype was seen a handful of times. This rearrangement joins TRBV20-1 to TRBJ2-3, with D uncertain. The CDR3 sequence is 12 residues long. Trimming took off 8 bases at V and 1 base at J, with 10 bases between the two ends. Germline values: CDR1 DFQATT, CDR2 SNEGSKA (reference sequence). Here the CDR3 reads CSPDIGTDTQYF. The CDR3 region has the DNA TGCAGTCCTGACATAGGCACAGATACGCAGTATTTT.

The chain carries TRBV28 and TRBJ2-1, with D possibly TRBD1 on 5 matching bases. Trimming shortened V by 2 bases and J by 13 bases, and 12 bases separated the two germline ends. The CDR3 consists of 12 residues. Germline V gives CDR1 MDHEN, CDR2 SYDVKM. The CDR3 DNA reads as TGTGCCAGCAGTTTAGCCCCAGGGCTTCAGTTCTTC. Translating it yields CASSLAPGLQFF.

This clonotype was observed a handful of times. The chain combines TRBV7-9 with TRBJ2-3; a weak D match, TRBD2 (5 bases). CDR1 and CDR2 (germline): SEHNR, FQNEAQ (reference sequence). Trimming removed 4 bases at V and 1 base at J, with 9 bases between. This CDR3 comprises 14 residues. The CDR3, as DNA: TGTGCCAGCAGCTGGGGAGAAGGCACAGATACGCAGTATTTT. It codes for CASSWGEGTDTQYF.

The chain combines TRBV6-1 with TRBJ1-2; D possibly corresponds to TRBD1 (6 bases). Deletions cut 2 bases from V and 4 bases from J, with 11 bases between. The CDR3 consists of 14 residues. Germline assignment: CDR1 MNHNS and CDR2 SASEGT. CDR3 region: CASSESGGSYGYTF. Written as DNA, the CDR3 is TGTGCCAGCAGTGAATCTGGGGGCAGCTATGGCTACACCTTC.

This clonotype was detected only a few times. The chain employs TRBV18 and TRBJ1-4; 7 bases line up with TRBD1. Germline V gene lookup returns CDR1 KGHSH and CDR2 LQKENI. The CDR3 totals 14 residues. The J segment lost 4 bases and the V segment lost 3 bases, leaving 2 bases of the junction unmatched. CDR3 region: CASSPDRVNEKLFF. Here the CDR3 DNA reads TGTGCCAGCTCACCCGACAGGGTTAATGAAAAACTGTTTTTT.

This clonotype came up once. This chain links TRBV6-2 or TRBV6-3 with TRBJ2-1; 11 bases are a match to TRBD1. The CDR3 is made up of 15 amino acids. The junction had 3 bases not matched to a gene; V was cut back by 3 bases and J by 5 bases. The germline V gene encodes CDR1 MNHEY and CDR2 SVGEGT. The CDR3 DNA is TGTGCCAGCAGTTATGGGACAGGGGGAGACAATGAGCAGTTCTTC. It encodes CASSYGTGGDNEQFF.

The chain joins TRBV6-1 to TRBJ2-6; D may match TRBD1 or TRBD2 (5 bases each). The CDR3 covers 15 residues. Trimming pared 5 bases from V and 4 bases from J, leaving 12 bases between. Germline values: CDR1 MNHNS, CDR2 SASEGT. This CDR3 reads CASSRGATGANVLTF. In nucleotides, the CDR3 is TGTGCCAGCAGTCGAGGGGCTACCGGGGCCAACGTCCTGACTTTC.

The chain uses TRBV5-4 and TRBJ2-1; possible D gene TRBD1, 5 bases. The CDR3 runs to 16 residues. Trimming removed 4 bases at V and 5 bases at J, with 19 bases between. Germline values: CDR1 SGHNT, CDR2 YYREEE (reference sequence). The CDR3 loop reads CASSLPRGALNNEQFF. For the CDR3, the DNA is TGTGCCAGCAGCCTGCCAAGGGGTGCCCTTAACAATGAGCAGTTCTTC.

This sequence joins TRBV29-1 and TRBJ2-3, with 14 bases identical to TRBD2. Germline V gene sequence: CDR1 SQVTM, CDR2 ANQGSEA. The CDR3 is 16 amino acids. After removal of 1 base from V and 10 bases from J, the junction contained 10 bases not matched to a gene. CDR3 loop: CSVEVGTSGRSSAQYF. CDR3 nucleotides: TGCAGCGTTGAAGTCGGGACTAGCGGGAGATCCTCCGCGCAGTATTTT.

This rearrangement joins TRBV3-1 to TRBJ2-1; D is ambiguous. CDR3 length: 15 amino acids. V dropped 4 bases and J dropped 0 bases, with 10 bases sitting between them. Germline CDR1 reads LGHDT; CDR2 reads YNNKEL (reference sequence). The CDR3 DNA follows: TGTGCCAGCAGCCCTCTCTTAAGCTCCTACAATGAGCAGTTCTTC. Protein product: CASSPLLSSYNEQFF.

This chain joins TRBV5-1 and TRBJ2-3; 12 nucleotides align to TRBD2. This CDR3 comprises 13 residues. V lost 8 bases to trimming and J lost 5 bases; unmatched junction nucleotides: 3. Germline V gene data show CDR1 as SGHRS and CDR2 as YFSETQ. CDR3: CASTTSGRDTQYF. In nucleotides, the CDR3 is TGCGCCAGTACGACTAGCGGGAGAGATACGCAGTATTTT.

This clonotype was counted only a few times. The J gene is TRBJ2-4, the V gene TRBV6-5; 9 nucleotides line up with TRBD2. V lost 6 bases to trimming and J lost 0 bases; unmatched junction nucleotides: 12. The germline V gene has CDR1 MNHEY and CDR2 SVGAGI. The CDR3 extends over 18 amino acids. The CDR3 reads CASRKTSGVILAKNIQYF. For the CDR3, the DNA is TGTGCCAGCAGGAAGACTAGCGGAGTGATTCTAGCCAAAAACATTCAGTACTTC.